This T cell receptor beta chain was identified during a study of control samples from healthy donors and cancer patients. Trimming removed 2 bases from V and 1 base from J; junction bases left unmatched: 1. CDR3 length: 14 residues. The germline CDR1 and CDR2 sequences are SQVTM and ANQGSEA. Libraries were prepared by immunoSEQ multiplex PCR; TCRdb keeps only in-frame clonotypes and omits some of them. The table lists around 80,000 clones, over 75% of them singletons, with over 15% in the top ten. This clonotype originated in a man between 45 and 60 years old in good health. The gene calls are TRBV29-1 and TRBJ2-3; 9 bases agree with TRBD1. What was sequenced was blood. The chain's CDR3 is CSVERTGGTDTQYF. In nucleotides, the CDR3 is TGCAGCGTTGAAAGGACAGGGGGCACAGATACGCAGTATTTT.